A selection of T cell receptor beta chains follows, all from one sample in a study of T cells after yellow fever vaccination. TCRdb analysed the 5' RACE reads with MiXCR anew, one entry per CDR3 protein. The sample has approximately 580,000 distinct CDR3 sequences; roughly a sixth are singletons. Sequencing was performed on PBMCs, taken 4 to 5 days after the first yellow fever vaccination. The receptors were sampled from a man aged 18-30 years who received the YFV17D yellow fever vaccine. CDR3s include the opening cysteine and the closing phenylalanine or tryptophan. D genes are given only for firm matches. Some rows mark clone size as missing; the rest say once, few, many or name a class of expanded clone.

NA,few,TRBV7-2,TRBJ1-2,CASSLAKAMGYGYTF,TGTGCCAGCAGCTTAGCGAAGGCCATGGGGTATGGCTACACCTTC
NA,few,TRBV19,TRBJ2-3,CASSIDHADTQYF,TGTGCCAGTAGTATAGATCACGCAGATACGCAGTATTTT
NA,NA,TRBV20-1,TRBJ1-3,CSAPAGYYGNTIYF,TGCAGTGCTCCAGCGGGGTATTATGGAAACACCATATATTTT
NA,NA,TRBV7-2,TRBJ2-5,CASSLAQTRETQYF,TGTGCCAGCAGCTTAGCCCAGACTAGGGAGACCCAGTACTTC
TRBD2,NA,TRBV2,TRBJ2-5,CASKTPRLAGTYQETQYF,TGTGCCAGCAAGACACCGAGGCTAGCGGGGACGTACCAAGAGACCCAGTACTTC
TRBD2,few,TRBV12-3/TRBV12-4,TRBJ2-4,CASSLQREAKNIQYF,TGTGCCAGCAGTTTACAGCGGGAGGCCAAAAACATTCAGTACTTC
NA,NA,TRBV5-1,TRBJ2-5,CASSLYPSRSETQYF,TGCGCCAGCAGCTTGTATCCTAGCAGGTCAGAGACCCAGTACTTC
NA,NA,TRBV7-9,TRBJ2-2,CASSPGVSDINTGELFF,TGTGCCAGCAGCCCAGGAGTCAGCGACATAAACACCGGGGAGCTGTTTTTT
NA,few,TRBV4-2,TRBJ1-2,CASSQDAGKGYGYTF,TGTGCCAGCAGCCAAGATGCGGGGAAAGGCTATGGCTACACCTTC
NA,many,TRBV25-1,TRBJ1-4,CASSESPAGIGEKLFF,TGTGCCAGCAGTGAATCCCCGGCAGGGATCGGAGAAAAACTGTTTTTT
TRBD2,once,TRBV20-1,TRBJ2-1,CSARDQRGGSNEQFF,TGCAGTGCTAGAGATCAACGGGGGGGCAGCAATGAGCAGTTCTTC
TRBD1,NA,TRBV4-3,TRBJ2-7,CASSQYLDREPEQYF,TGCGCCAGCAGCCAATACCTCGACAGGGAACCCGAGCAGTACTTC
TRBD1,NA,TRBV6-1,TRBJ1-1,CASSEAPTGGTEAFF,TGTGCCAGCAGTGAAGCCCCCACAGGGGGCACTGAAGCTTTCTTT
TRBD1,NA,TRBV7-9,TRBJ2-7,CASSPPGTGTYEQYF,TGTGCCAGCAGCCCACCCGGGACAGGGACCTACGAGCAGTACTTC
NA,NA,TRBV20-1,TRBJ1-1,CSARDRWQARTEAFF,TGCAGTGCTAGAGATAGGTGGCAGGCGAGAACTGAAGCTTTCTTT
TRBD2,NA,TRBV18,TRBJ2-1,CASSRGLAVNEQFF,TGTGCCAGCTCGAGGGGACTAGCGGTTAATGAGCAGTTCTTC
TRBD1,many,TRBV12-3/TRBV12-4,TRBJ1-1,CASSFQGGTEAFF,TGTGCCAGCAGTTTTCAGGGGGGAACTGAAGCTTTCTTT
NA,NA,TRBV20-1,TRBJ1-5,CSASLARSRDQSQHF,TGCAGTGCTAGTTTGGCTCGGTCTCGGGATCAGTCCCAGCATTTT
NA,NA,TRBV20-1,TRBJ2-4,CSARDPAGAKNIQYF,TGCAGTGCTAGAGACCCAGCGGGAGCCAAAAACATTCAGTACTTC
NA,many,TRBV5-1,TRBJ2-3,CASSLEGGEDTQYF,TGCGCCAGCAGCTTGGAAGGGGGTGAAGATACGCAGTATTTT
NA,few,TRBV6-2/TRBV6-3,TRBJ2-1,CASRTDGQTYNEQFF,TGTGCCAGCAGAACGGACGGGCAAACCTACAATGAGCAGTTCTTC
TRBD1,NA,TRBV7-2,TRBJ2-2,CASSLLRGRGTGELFF,TGTGCCAGCAGCTTACTAAGGGGGCGAGGCACCGGGGAGCTGTTTTTT
TRBD2,NA,TRBV7-3,TRBJ2-3,CASSLKPRLAGADTDTQYF,TGTGCCAGCAGCTTAAAACCCAGACTAGCGGGGGCCGACACAGATACGCAGTATTTT
NA,NA,TRBV7-9,TRBJ1-6,CASSLGVTHSPLHF,TGTGCCAGCAGCTTAGGTGTGACCCATTCACCCCTCCACTTT
NA,NA,TRBV19,TRBJ1-5,CASSIGVDNQPQHF,TGTGCCAGTAGTATTGGAGTTGACAATCAGCCCCAGCATTTT
NA,few,TRBV20-1,TRBJ2-7,CSASGSYEQYF,TGCAGTGCTAGTGGTTCCTACGAGCAGTACTTC
TRBD1,few,TRBV2,TRBJ2-7,CATFGQGPYEQYF,TGTGCCACCTTTGGACAGGGACCCTACGAGCAGTACTTC
NA,many,TRBV28,TRBJ1-1,CASRAPWNTEAFF,TGTGCCAGTAGGGCGCCCTGGAACACTGAAGCTTTCTTT
NA,NA,TRBV18,TRBJ1-1,CASSPSGGNTEAFF,TGTGCCAGCTCACCATCCGGCGGGAACACTGAAGCTTTCTTT
TRBD2,few,TRBV4-1,TRBJ2-2,CASSQAAGTSGGPYTGELFF,TGCGCCAGCAGCCAAGCGGCCGGGACTAGCGGGGGGCCCTACACCGGGGAGCTGTTTTTT
NA,NA,TRBV11-2,TRBJ2-5,CASSLEAGGPETQYF,TGTGCCAGCAGCTTAGAGGCCGGGGGCCCAGAGACCCAGTACTTC
NA,NA,TRBV5-4,TRBJ2-4,CASSAGQENIQYF,TGTGCCAGCAGCGCGGGACAAGAAAACATTCAGTACTTC
NA,NA,TRBV19,TRBJ1-1,CASSMAVDTEAFF,TGTGCCAGTAGTATGGCGGTTGACACTGAAGCTTTCTTT
NA,NA,TRBV27,TRBJ1-2,CASSLVGPGGYTF,TGTGCCAGCAGTTTAGTAGGGCCTGGGGGCTACACCTTC
NA,NA,TRBV12-3/TRBV12-4,TRBJ2-2,CASRPPLGQYTGELFF,TGTGCCAGCAGACCTCCTTTGGGGCAGTACACCGGGGAGCTGTTTTTT
NA,few,TRBV18,TRBJ1-2,CASSPQGGPGGYTF,TGTGCCAGCTCACCACAGGGGGGCCCCGGCGGCTACACCTTC
NA,many,TRBV28,TRBJ2-3,CASSQTGQSGIDTQYF,TGTGCCAGCAGCCAGACGGGGCAGTCAGGGATTGATACGCAGTATTTT
NA,NA,TRBV5-5,TRBJ2-7,CASSLGRSWDADEQYF,TGTGCCAGCAGCTTGGGGCGTTCTTGGGACGCGGACGAGCAGTACTTC
TRBD2,NA,TRBV6-1,TRBJ2-5,CASSIGTSGGGETQYF,TGTGCCAGCAGCATCGGGACTAGCGGGGGGGGAGAGACCCAGTACTTC
TRBD1,NA,TRBV6-1,TRBJ2-5,CASSPGDSGTGLEETQYF,TGTGCCAGCAGTCCCGGGGATTCCGGGACAGGGTTGGAAGAGACCCAGTACTTC
TRBD2,few,TRBV7-2,TRBJ2-1,CASSTSGAGGLNEQFF,TGTGCCAGCAGCACCTCGGGGGCGGGGGGTCTCAATGAGCAGTTCTTC
TRBD1,few,TRBV6-1,TRBJ1-5,CASSPTGQGQIQHF,TGTGCCAGCAGTCCTACCGGACAGGGTCAGATCCAGCATTTT
NA,few,TRBV9,TRBJ2-3,CASSVVPPFAGNVFTDTQYF,TGTGCCAGCAGCGTAGTCCCCCCTTTTGCGGGGAACGTGTTCACAGATACGCAGTATTTT
NA,NA,TRBV5-4,TRBJ1-2,CASSLEAGRGYTF,TGTGCCAGCAGCTTGGAGGCGGGCAGGGGCTACACCTTC
TRBD1,NA,TRBV20-1,TRBJ2-7,CSVRFPGQGAYEQYF,TGCAGTGTCCGCTTTCCGGGACAGGGCGCCTACGAGCAGTACTTC
NA,few,TRBV20-1,TRBJ1-1,CSARGLTLEAFF,TGCAGTGCTAGGGGGTTGACTCTTGAAGCTTTCTTT
NA,NA,TRBV3-1,TRBJ2-3,CASSQTGSQYF,TGTGCCAGCAGCCAAACGGGGTCGCAGTATTTT
NA,few,TRBV7-2,TRBJ1-4,CASSSSTATNEKLFF,TGTGCCAGCAGCTCCAGCACTGCAACTAATGAAAAACTGTTTTTT
NA,NA,TRBV5-6,TRBJ1-3,CASRTASSGNTIYF,TGTGCCAGCCGGACAGCTAGCTCTGGAAACACCATATATTTT
NA,few,TRBV6-1,TRBJ1-4,CASKYTSRGAFFEKLFF,TGTGCCAGCAAATACACTTCGCGGGGGGCTTTCTTTGAAAAACTGTTTTTT
NA,NA,TRBV5-1,TRBJ1-6,CASSLGAGGMLSPLHF,TGCGCCAGCAGCTTGGGTGCTGGGGGCATGCTTTCACCCCTCCACTTT
TRBD1,NA,TRBV14,TRBJ2-7,CASSQPGQGYEQYF,TGTGCCAGCAGCCAACCGGGACAGGGCTACGAGCAGTACTTC
NA,many,TRBV27,TRBJ2-2,CASSPTGPGELFF,TGTGCCAGCAGTCCAACCGGTCCCGGGGAGCTGTTTTTT